This T cell receptor beta chain was observed in a study of blood T cells in healthy people across ages. CDR3 size: 14 residues. From germline, CDR1 is SGHRS and CDR2 YFSETQ. V dropped 0 bases and J dropped 11; count of bases not matched to a gene: 3. Study observations and caveats: Per million T cells, TCR beta diversity dropped roughly linearly as age increased. Naive CD4+ cells and diversity were both higher in long-lived donors than in aged donors.

Donors ranged from about 6 to 95 years old and were healthy Caucasians in Russia. Peripheral blood, around 10 milliliters per donor, was collected. Details on this clonotype: What it binds is not known.

A second PCR, run for roughly 7 to 12 cycles, used a sample-barcoded 5' primer plus a J-beta primer mix. Using its own MiXCR run on the 5' RACE reads, TCRdb lists one record per CDR3 protein. The sample has about a million distinct CDR3 sequences, 30% to 40% seen once. This sequence was found in a man between 18 and 29 years old in good health. The chain links TRBV5-1 to TRBJ1-4; TRBD1 aligns across 11 bases. Material: blood. This CDR3 reads CASSLGTGGQKLFF. Here the CDR3 DNA reads TGCGCCAGCAGCTTGGGGACAGGGGGCCAGAAACTGTTTTTT. The full variable domain, its missing parts supplied by reference TRBV5-1 and TRBJ1-4, is KAGVTQTPRYLIKTRGQQVTLSCSPISGHRSVSWYQQTPGQGLQFLFEYFSETQRNKGNFPGRFSGRQFSNSRSEMNVSTLELGDSALYLCASSLGTGGQKLFFGSGTQLSVL.